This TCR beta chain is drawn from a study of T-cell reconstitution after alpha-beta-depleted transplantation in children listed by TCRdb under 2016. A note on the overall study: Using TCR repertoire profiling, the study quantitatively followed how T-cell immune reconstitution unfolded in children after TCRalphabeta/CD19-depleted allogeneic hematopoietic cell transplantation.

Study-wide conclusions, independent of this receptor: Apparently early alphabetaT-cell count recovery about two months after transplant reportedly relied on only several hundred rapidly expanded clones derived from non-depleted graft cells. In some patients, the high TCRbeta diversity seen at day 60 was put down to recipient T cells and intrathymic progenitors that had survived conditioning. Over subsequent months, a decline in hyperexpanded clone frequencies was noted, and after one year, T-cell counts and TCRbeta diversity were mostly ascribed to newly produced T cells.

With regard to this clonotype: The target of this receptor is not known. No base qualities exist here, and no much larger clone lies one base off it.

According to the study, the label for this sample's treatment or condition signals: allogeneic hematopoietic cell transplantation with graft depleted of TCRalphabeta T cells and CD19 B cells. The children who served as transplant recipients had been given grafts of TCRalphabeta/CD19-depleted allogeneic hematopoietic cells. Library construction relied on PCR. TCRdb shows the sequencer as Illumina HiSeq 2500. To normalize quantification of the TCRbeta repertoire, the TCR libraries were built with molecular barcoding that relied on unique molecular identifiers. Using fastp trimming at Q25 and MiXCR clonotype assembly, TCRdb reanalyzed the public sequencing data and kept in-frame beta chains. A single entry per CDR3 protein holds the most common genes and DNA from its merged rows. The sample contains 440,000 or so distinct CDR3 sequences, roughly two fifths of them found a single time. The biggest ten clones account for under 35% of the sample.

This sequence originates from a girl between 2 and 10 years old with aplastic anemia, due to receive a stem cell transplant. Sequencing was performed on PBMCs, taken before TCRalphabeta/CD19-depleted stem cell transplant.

For the CDR3, the sequence is CASSLPPDWEQFF. The bases are TGCGCCAGCTCCCTCCCACCGGACTGGGAGCAGTTCTTC. The sequence joins TRBV5-1 to TRBJ2-1; TRBD2 could be the D gene, as 5 bases match. The germline V gene specifies SGHRS as CDR1 and YFSETQ as CDR2. Including the terminal cysteine and phenylalanine, the CDR3 comprises 13 residues. The only DNA kept is the CDR3, 39 bases in frame from the first base. The junction shows trimming of 7 bases on V and 10 bases on J, plus 18 bases between the germline ends.